The 13 T cell receptor beta chains below were found in one sample sequenced in a study of cytomegalovirus exposure and HLA in healthy donors. In the PCR, 60 Vbeta and 13 Jbeta primers were used. Clones were sequenced by immunoSEQ multiplex PCR, and TCRdb holds only the in-frame ones, with some missing. Here the sample spans about 97,000 clones, about three quarters being singletons. Sequencing was carried out using PBMCs. These receptors were taken from a man aged 35 to 55 in good health and CMV-seronegative.

V is TRBV20-1 and J is TRBJ2-7, with D tentatively TRBD1 (5 bases). The germline CDR1 and CDR2 sequences are DFQATT and SNEGSKA (reference sequence). The CDR3 extends over 11 amino acids. CDR3 bases: TGCAGCGGCGCAGGGCCCTACGAGCAGTACTTC. Its protein is CSGAGPYEQYF.

This chain links TRBV14 with TRBJ1-3; maybe TRBD1 (6 bases). Trimming left V 5 bases short and J 0 bases short, with 8 bases between. The length of the CDR3 is 14 residues. The germline gives CDR1 SGHDN, CDR2 FVKESK. CDR3 protein: CASSTGHSGNTIYF. CDR3 bases: TGTGCCAGCAGCACGGGACACTCTGGAAACACCATATATTTT.

The chain joins TRBV7-2 to TRBJ2-7; 7 bases are shared with TRBD1. This CDR3 comprises 13 residues. V shed 6 bases and J 2 bases; nucleotides not matched to a gene: 4. The germline gives CDR1 SGHTA, CDR2 FQGNSA. The CDR3 reads CASSWQGAYEQYF. Here the CDR3 DNA reads TGTGCCAGCAGTTGGCAGGGGGCCTACGAGCAGTACTTC.

The table lists this clone with a count of one. The chain carries TRBV13 and TRBJ1-5; TRBD1 agrees at 9 bases. The CDR3 spans 13 residues. The J segment lost 5 bases and the V segment lost 6 bases, leaving 2 bases of the junction unmatched. Germline CDR1 PRHDT, CDR2 FYEKMQ (reference sequence). The CDR3 nucleotides read TGTGCCAGCAGTCGGACAGGGGATCAGCCCCAGCATTTT. As protein: CASSRTGDQPQHF. Based on the CDR3 plus reference TRBV13 and TRBJ1-5, the full variable domain is AAGVIQSPRHLIKEKRETATLKCYPIPRHDTVYWYQQGPGQDPQFLISFYEKMQSDKGSIPDRFSAQQFSDYHSELNMSSLELGDSALYFCASSRTGDQPQHFGDGTRLSIL.

The chain recombines TRBV18 with TRBJ1-2, with D uncertain. The CDR3 spans 13 residues. CDR1 and CDR2 (germline): KGHSH, LQKENI. V was shortened by 3 bases and J by 6 bases, with 11 bases between the two germline ends. The CDR3 spells CASSPEAEDGYTF. The CDR3 region has the DNA TGTGCCAGCTCACCGGAGGCGGAGGATGGCTACACCTTC.

The chain has TRBV30 and TRBJ1-5; 7 bases match TRBD1. The CDR3 is 12 amino acids. The V and J ends lost 8 bases and 7 bases, in that order; junction bases with no gene match: 8. Germline CDR1 reads GTSNPN; CDR2 reads SVGIG (reference sequence). Here the CDR3 DNA reads TGTGCCGCTAACAGGGGTAAGCAGCCCCAGCATTTT. Residues: CAANRGKQPQHF.

The chain has TRBV6-1 and TRBJ1-1; D is perhaps TRBD1 (5 bases). The germline V and J ends were trimmed by 3 bases and 5 bases, with 10 bases remaining between them. In germline, CDR1 is MNHNS, CDR2 SASEGT. This CDR3 comprises 13 residues. The CDR3 coding sequence is TGTGCCAGCAGTGAGTTAGGGGTAACTGAAGCTTTCTTT. This encodes CASSELGVTEAFF.

The CDR3 protein is CASSNRGENSPLHF. CDR3 nucleotide sequence: TGTGCCAGCAGTAACAGGGGAGAGAATTCACCCCTCCACTTT. The chain carries TRBV6-1 and TRBJ1-6; TRBD1 agrees at 7 bases. Germline loops: CDR1 MNHNS, CDR2 SASEGT. This CDR3 is built from 14 residues. The ends lost 5 bases at V and 7 bases at J; junction bases unmatched: 5.

The chain has TRBV9 and TRBJ2-3; tentative D call: TRBD2 (5 bases). Trimming cost V 6 bases and J 2 bases, with 19 bases left between them. Germline lookup yields CDR1 SGDLS and CDR2 YYNGEE. CDR3 size: 16 residues. The CDR3 coding sequence is TGTGCCAGCACCCCCGGCGGGCTAGCCTCCACAGATACGCAGTATTTT. Amino acid sequence: CASTPGGLASTDTQYF.

The chain has TRBV28 and TRBJ2-5; 7 bases fit TRBD1. Germline assignment: CDR1 MDHEN and CDR2 SYDVKM. The J segment lost 0 bases and the V segment lost 10 bases, leaving 11 bases of the junction unmatched. This CDR3 has 15 residues. The CDR3 region has the DNA TGTGCCACCGGTAGGGGCAGGGGGTACCAAGAGACCCAGTACTTC. It codes for CATGRGRGYQETQYF.

This chain connects TRBV14 to TRBJ1-2, with D unclear. This CDR3 spans 13 amino acids. V was shortened by 4 bases and J by 8 bases, with 14 bases between the two germline ends. Germline values: CDR1 SGHDN, CDR2 FVKESK. The CDR3 region is CASSPSWPGGYTF. The CDR3 coding sequence is TGTGCCAGCAGCCCGAGTTGGCCGGGAGGCTACACCTTC.

V usage is TRBV7-9 and J usage is TRBJ2-3; 9 bases match TRBD1. The CDR3 runs 19 residues. CDR1 is SEHNR, CDR2 FQNEAQ, per germline (reference sequence). V lost 3 bases and J lost 1; bases outside the gene matches: 14. In DNA form, the CDR3 reads TGTGCCAGCAGCTTGTCATACAGGGGGCTCATTGCTGGCACAGATACGCAGTATTTT. It yields the protein CASSLSYRGLIAGTDTQYF.

V is TRBV9 and J is TRBJ2-2; 9 bases are shared with TRBD2. The ends lost 4 bases at V and 7 bases at J; junction bases unmatched: 5. This CDR3 spans 14 amino acids. CDR1 SGDLS and CDR2 YYNGEE come from the germline V gene. The DNA for the CDR3 is TGTGCCAGCAGCCCGACACTAGCGGGCGGGGAGCTGTTTTTT. It codes for CASSPTLAGGELFF.